The rows below give T cell receptor beta chains drawn from one sample of a study of Ad26.COV2.S vaccination and SARS-CoV-2 variants. The table came from immunoSEQ multiplex PCR; TCRdb's copy has only in-frame clones and leaves some out. The profile shows 350,000 to 500,000 clones, roughly 88% of them singletons. The material sequenced was peripheral blood, taken in a trial of Ad26.COV2.S vaccine versus placebo. These receptors were taken from a person between 18 and 65 years old who received the Ad26.COV2.S COVID-19 vaccine or a placebo. Each CDR3 is given with its conserved first and last residue. A D gene is named only where the DNA matches it firmly. Not all rows give a size; the values are once, few, many and, for expanded clones, a class.

D: NA; J: TRBJ2-5; size: NA; V: TRBV2; CDR3: CATTPEGVQETQYF; DNA: TGTGCCACAACCCCAGAAGGGGTCCAAGAGACCCAGTACTTC
D: NA; J: TRBJ2-3; size: NA; V: TRBV28; CDR3: CASSASPDYHGTQYF; DNA: TGTGCCAGCAGTGCCTCCCCCGATTACCATGGTACGCAGTATTTT
D: TRBD1; J: TRBJ2-2; size: few; V: TRBV7-9; CDR3: CASSLQGAGELFF; DNA: TGTGCCAGCAGCCTGCAGGGGGCCGGGGAGCTGTTTTTT
D: NA; J: TRBJ1-6; size: NA; V: TRBV9; CDR3: CASSVDDASYNSPLHF; DNA: TGTGCCAGCAGCGTAGATGACGCCAGCTATAATTCACCCCTCCACTTT
D: TRBD1; J: TRBJ1-4; size: NA; V: TRBV25-1; CDR3: CASSDYSDRGNEKLFF; DNA: TGTGCCAGCAGTGATTACTCGGACAGGGGTAATGAAAAACTGTTTTTT
D: TRBD2; J: TRBJ2-1; size: NA; V: TRBV28; CDR3: CASSFSLAGGNEQFF; DNA: TGTGCCAGCAGTTTCAGTCTAGCGGGAGGAAATGAGCAGTTCTTC
D: TRBD2; J: TRBJ2-7; size: NA; V: TRBV5-6; CDR3: CASSFGLAGIVEQYF; DNA: TGTGCCAGCAGCTTCGGACTAGCGGGAATTGTAGAGCAGTACTTC
D: NA; J: TRBJ2-3; size: NA; V: TRBV28; CDR3: CASSYPDTQYF; DNA: TGTGCCAGCAGTTACCCAGATACGCAGTATTTT
D: NA; J: TRBJ1-2; size: NA; V: TRBV10-3; CDR3: CAISSTVSDLGYTF; DNA: TGTGCCATCAGCTCGACAGTATCGGATCTTGGCTACACCTTC
D: NA; J: TRBJ1-3; size: few; V: TRBV9; CDR3: CASSGAPPGYPGNTIYF; DNA: TGTGCCAGCAGCGGGGCGCCCCCCGGGTATCCTGGAAACACCATATATTTT
D: NA; J: TRBJ1-5; size: NA; V: TRBV5-8; CDR3: CASSWIQYSNQPQHF; DNA: TGTGCCAGCAGCTGGATACAGTATAGCAATCAGCCCCAGCATTTT
D: TRBD1; J: TRBJ1-2; size: many; V: TRBV15; CDR3: CATSSRDSLRGYTF; DNA: TGTGCCACCAGCAGCCGGGACAGTCTGAGGGGCTACACCTTC
D: NA; J: TRBJ2-7; size: NA; V: TRBV2; CDR3: CASGWGYEQYF; DNA: TGTGCCAGCGGTTGGGGCTACGAGCAGTACTTC
D: TRBD2; J: TRBJ2-7; size: NA; V: TRBV10-2; CDR3: CASRTSGTYEQYF; DNA: TGCGCCAGCAGGACTAGCGGGACCTACGAGCAGTACTTC
D: NA; J: TRBJ2-1; size: few; V: TRBV7-6; CDR3: CASSLGRSSEQFF; DNA: TGTGCCAGCAGCTTAGGGAGATCCTCTGAGCAGTTCTTC
D: NA; J: TRBJ1-1; size: NA; V: TRBV18; CDR3: CASSPREGEAFF; DNA: TGTGCCAGCTCACCCCGGGAAGGGGAAGCTTTCTTT
D: NA; J: TRBJ2-3; size: NA; V: TRBV7-2; CDR3: CASSLRGAQGTDTQYF; DNA: TGTGCCAGCAGCTTAAGGGGGGCGCAGGGCACAGATACGCAGTATTTT
D: NA; J: TRBJ2-1; size: NA; V: TRBV14; CDR3: CASSLSGTNEQFF; DNA: TGTGCCAGCAGCCTGTCCGGGACCAATGAGCAGTTCTTC
D: NA; J: TRBJ2-2; size: NA; V: TRBV19; CDR3: CASDVGLRTGELFF; DNA: TGTGCCAGTGACGTAGGGTTGAGGACCGGGGAGCTGTTTTTT
D: NA; J: TRBJ1-6; size: NA; V: TRBV28; CDR3: CASSRRSSSYNSPLHF; DNA: TGTGCCAGCAGCCGCAGGTCCAGCTCCTATAATTCACCCCTCCACTTT
D: TRBD2; J: TRBJ2-3; size: NA; V: TRBV24-1; CDR3: CATSPTSGFGTDTQYF; DNA: TGTGCCACCAGTCCAACTAGCGGGTTCGGCACAGATACGCAGTATTTT
D: NA; J: TRBJ1-1; size: NA; V: TRBV6-2/TRBV6-3; CDR3: CASSYSLGGTEAFF; DNA: TGTGCCAGCAGTTACTCGCTGGGAGGGACTGAAGCTTTCTTT
D: NA; J: TRBJ1-2; size: NA; V: TRBV14; CDR3: CASSQAVISAGVGGYTF; DNA: TGTGCCAGCAGCCAAGCTGTTATCTCCGCGGGCGTTGGTGGCTACACCTTC
D: NA; J: TRBJ1-4; size: NA; V: TRBV19; CDR3: CASTGPGEGEKLFF; DNA: TGTGCCAGTACCGGACCAGGGGAGGGCGAAAAACTGTTTTTT
D: NA; J: TRBJ1-5; size: NA; V: TRBV20-1; CDR3: CSASEARNQPQHF; DNA: TGCAGTGCTAGTGAGGCCCGCAATCAGCCCCAGCATTTT